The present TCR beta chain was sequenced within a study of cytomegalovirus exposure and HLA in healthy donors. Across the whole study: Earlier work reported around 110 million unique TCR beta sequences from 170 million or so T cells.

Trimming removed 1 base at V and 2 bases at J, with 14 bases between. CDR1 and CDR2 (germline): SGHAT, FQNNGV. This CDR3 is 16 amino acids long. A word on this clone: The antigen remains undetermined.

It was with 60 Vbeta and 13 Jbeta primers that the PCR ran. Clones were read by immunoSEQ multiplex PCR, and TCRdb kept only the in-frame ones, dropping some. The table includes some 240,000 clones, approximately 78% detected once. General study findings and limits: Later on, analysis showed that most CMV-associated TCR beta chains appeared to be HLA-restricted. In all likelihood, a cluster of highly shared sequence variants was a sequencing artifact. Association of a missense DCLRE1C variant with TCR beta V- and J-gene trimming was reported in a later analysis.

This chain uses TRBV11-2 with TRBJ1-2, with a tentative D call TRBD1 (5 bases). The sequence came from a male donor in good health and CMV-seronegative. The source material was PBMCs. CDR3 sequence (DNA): TGTGCCAGCAGCTTAGGTGGCAGGGATTACAACTATGGCTACACCTTC. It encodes CASSLGGRDYNYGYTF.